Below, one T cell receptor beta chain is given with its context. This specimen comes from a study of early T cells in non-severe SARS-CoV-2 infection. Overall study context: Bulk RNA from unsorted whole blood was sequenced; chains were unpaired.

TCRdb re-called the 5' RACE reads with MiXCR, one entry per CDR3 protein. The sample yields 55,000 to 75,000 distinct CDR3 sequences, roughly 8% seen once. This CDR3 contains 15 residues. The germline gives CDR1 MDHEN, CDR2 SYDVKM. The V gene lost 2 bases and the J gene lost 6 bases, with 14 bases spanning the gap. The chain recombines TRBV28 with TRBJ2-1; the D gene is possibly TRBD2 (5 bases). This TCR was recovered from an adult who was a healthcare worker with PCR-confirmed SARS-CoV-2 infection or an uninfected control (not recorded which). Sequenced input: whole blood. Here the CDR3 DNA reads TGTGCCAGCAGTTTAGACCTAACTGGACTCAATGAGCAGTTCTTC. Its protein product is CASSLDLTGLNEQFF. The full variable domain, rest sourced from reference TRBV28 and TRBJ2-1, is DVKVTQSSRYLVKRTGEKVFLECVQDMDHENMFWYRQDPGLGLRLIYFSYDVKMKEKGDIPEGYSVSREKKERFSLILESASTNQTSMYLCASSLDLTGLNEQFFGPGTRLTVL.